A single sample gave rise to the 13 T cell receptor beta chains below, sequenced in a study of cytomegalovirus exposure and HLA in healthy donors. Clones were read by immunoSEQ multiplex PCR, and TCRdb kept only the in-frame ones, dropping some. Among some 59,000 clones, roughly nine tenths were seen once, and the ten largest hold more than 8%. The sequenced sample consisted of PBMCs. These receptors all stem from a woman aged 18-29 years in good health and CMV-seropositive.

This clone was counted between two and nine times. This chain links TRBV6-4 with TRBJ2-1, with 7 bases identical to TRBD2. Germline CDR1 MRHNA, CDR2 SNTAGT. There are 14 residues in the CDR3. Germline trimming cut 2 bases from V and 6 bases from J; bases unmatched to any gene: 4. The CDR3 loop is CASSDERGGNEQFF. The DNA for the CDR3 is TGTGCCAGCAGTGACGAGCGGGGCGGCAATGAGCAGTTCTTC.

This rearrangement joins TRBV7-9 to TRBJ2-2, with TRBD1 identical over 8 bases. Germline V lookup: CDR1 SEHNR, CDR2 FQNEAQ (reference sequence). The CDR3 contains 15 residues. The J segment lost 4 bases and the V segment lost 4 bases, leaving 5 bases of the junction unmatched. CDR3 region: CASSSDRGLTGELFF. The CDR3 DNA sequence: TGTGCCAGCAGCTCCGACAGGGGACTCACCGGGGAGCTGTTTTTT.

CDR3: CASSYALPESNTEAFF. The CDR3 bases are TGTGCCAGCAGTTACGCGCTACCTGAGAGTAACACTGAAGCTTTCTTT. This rearrangement joins TRBV6-5 to TRBJ1-1; D remains ambiguous. This CDR3 region has 16 residues. Trimming removed 2 bases at V and 2 bases at J, with 15 bases between. Germline CDR1 reads MNHEY; CDR2 reads SVGAGI.

This clone is categorized as medium-sized. This chain connects TRBV2 to TRBJ1-2, with D possibly TRBD1 on 6 matching bases. This CDR3 region has 11 residues. V shed 6 bases and J shed 7 bases, with 9 bases lying between them. Germline CDR1 SNHLY, CDR2 FYNNEI. CDR3 sequence reads: CASRWDTGYTF. Written as DNA, the CDR3 is TGTGCCAGCAGATGGGACACTGGCTACACCTTC.

The chain employs TRBV5-5 and TRBJ2-3; D remains unclear. Germline CDR1 and CDR2: SGHKS and YYEKEE (reference sequence). The CDR3 is 13 residues long. V lost 0 bases and J 7 bases, leaving 9 bases between the germline ends. The CDR3 is CASSLALEYTQYF. CDR3 bases: TGTGCCAGCAGCTTGGCATTAGAATATACGCAGTATTTT.

This chain connects TRBV5-5 to TRBJ2-7; 9 bases map to TRBD1. J was trimmed by 3 bases and V by 2 bases; bases with no gene match: 9. This CDR3 has 16 residues. Germline CDR1 is SGHKS and CDR2 is YYEKEE (reference sequence). Here the CDR3 DNA reads TGTGCCAGCAGCTTTGGCGCCGGGACAGGGAACTACGAGCAGTACTTC. Encoded protein: CASSFGAGTGNYEQYF. The variable domain in full, with the rest retrieved from reference TRBV5-5 and TRBJ2-7, is DAGVTQSPTHLIKTRGQQVTLRCSPISGHKSVSWYQQVLGQGPQFIFQYYEKEERGRGNFPDRFSARQFPNYSSELNVNALLLGDSALYLCASSFGAGTGNYEQYFGPGTRLTVT.

This chain connects TRBV2 to TRBJ2-7; maybe TRBD2 (5 bases). This CDR3 has 11 amino acids. The V gene's germline CDR1 is SNHLY and CDR2 FYNNEI. Trimming removed 11 bases at V and 0 bases at J, with 8 bases between. The CDR3 here is CAGGISYEQYF. The CDR3 DNA follows: TGTGCCGGAGGAATCTCCTACGAGCAGTACTTC.

There are a few counts of this clone. V and J are TRBV7-2 and TRBJ2-7; D not resolved. The CDR3 covers 15 residues. Trimming stripped 5 bases from V and 0 bases from J, with 14 bases between. Per germline, CDR1 SGHTA and CDR2 FQGNSA. CDR3 bases: TGTGCCAGCAGCCCGTCTACTACGTCCTCCTACGAGCAGTACTTC. Its protein is CASSPSTTSSYEQYF.

The chain has TRBV28 and TRBJ1-4; 8 bases align to TRBD1. V was pared by 8 bases and J by 5 bases, with 1 base of the junction left unmatched. This CDR3 region has 12 residues. Germline-derived CDR1 and CDR2 are MDHEN and SYDVKM. CDR3 amino acids: CASGTGNEKLFF. As DNA, the CDR3 is TGTGCCAGCGGGACAGGAAATGAAAAACTGTTTTTT. The full variable domain, in which reference TRBV28 and TRBJ1-4 provide the parts outside the CDR3, is DVKVTQSSRYLVKRTGEKVFLECVQDMDHENMFWYRQDPGLGLRLIYFSYDVKMKEKGDIPEGYSVSREKKERFSLILESASTNQTSMYLCASGTGNEKLFFGSGTQLSVL.

The chain employs TRBV10-1 and TRBJ2-7; 9 positions agree with TRBD2. The CDR3 spans 15 residues. The J segment lost 5 bases and the V segment lost 2 bases, leaving 7 bases of the junction unmatched. CDR1 is WNHNN, CDR2 SYGVQD, per germline (reference sequence). The CDR3 bases are TGCGCCAGCAGTGAGGGGCTAGCGGGGAGAAACGAGCAGTACTTC. Its protein product is CASSEGLAGRNEQYF.

This chain connects TRBV5-1 to TRBJ2-1, with 13 bases fitting TRBD2. The CDR3 sequence is 17 residues long. Germline V gene data show CDR1 as SGHRS and CDR2 as YFSETQ. Losses at the gene ends were 1 base for V and 9 bases for J; bases not matched to a gene: 10. CDR3 residues: CASSLITSGGGGREQFF. CDR3 in DNA: TGCGCCAGCAGCTTGATCACTAGCGGGGGGGGCGGCCGTGAGCAGTTCTTC.

This rearrangement joins TRBV30 to TRBJ1-2; D call uncertain. This CDR3 contains 13 residues. Germline CDR1 and CDR2: GTSNPN and SVGIG (reference sequence). V was pared by 0 bases and J by 0 bases, with 5 bases between. The CDR3 sequence is CAWSVSANYGYTF. The CDR3 region has the DNA TGTGCCTGGAGTGTATCAGCTAACTATGGCTACACCTTC. The variable domain in full, with the rest retrieved from reference TRBV30 and TRBJ1-2, is SQTIHQWPATLVQPVGSPLSLECTVEGTSNPNLYWYRQAAGRGLQLLFYSVGIGQISSEVPQNLSASRPQDRQFILSSKKLLLSDSGFYLCAWSVSANYGYTFGSGTRLTVV.

The CDR3 DNA reads TGTGCCAGCAGGACAGACGCAACTAATGAAAAACTGTTTTTT. Translated, it gives CASRTDATNEKLFF. The chain has TRBV6-1 and TRBJ1-4; a possible D gene is TRBD1 (5 bases). V lost 6 bases, J lost 0 bases, and 8 bases lay in between. The germline V gene has CDR1 MNHNS and CDR2 SASEGT. This CDR3 contains 14 residues.